These 22 T cell receptor beta chains share one sample of origin, sequenced in a study of CD8 T cells in ankylosing spondylitis. General study points: One TCR beta motif, made up of roughly eight highly homologous variants, appeared characteristic of ankylosing spondylitis blood.

Their cognate antigens are unknown. TCRdb reprocessed the 5' RACE reads via MiXCR and lists one record per CDR3 protein. The sample holds approximately 540,000 distinct CDR3 sequences, 10% to 15% seen once. The sample taken for sequencing was blood, either unsorted or a sorted T cell fraction (not recorded which). The receptors were gathered from a male donor with ankylosing spondylitis.

There are a few counts of this clonotype. The chain carries TRBV4-1 and TRBJ2-1; TRBD2 is a possible D gene (5 bases). V was cut by 0 bases and J by 10 bases, with 16 bases left in between. CDR1 MGHRA and CDR2 YSYEKL come from the germline V gene. The CDR3 spans 15 residues. The chain's CDR3 is CASSQDGRKDGEQFF. For the CDR3, the DNA is TGCGCCAGCAGCCAAGATGGGAGAAAGGATGGAGAGCAGTTCTTC.

This rearrangement joins TRBV5-1 to TRBJ2-5, with a tentative D call TRBD2 (5 bases). In germline, CDR1 is SGHRS, CDR2 YFSETQ. The CDR3 totals 16 residues. Trimming cost V 0 bases and J 2 bases, with 14 bases left between them. CDR3 DNA sequence: TGCGCCAGCAGCTTGGATCGCGGGCCGGGGCAAGAGACCCAGTACTTC. Translating gives CASSLDRGPGQETQYF.

This rearrangement joins TRBV6-1 to TRBJ2-7; D perhaps matches TRBD2 (5 bases). This CDR3 comprises 15 residues. Trimming took 7 bases from V and 3 from J, leaving 19 bases between them. The germline gives CDR1 MNHNS, CDR2 SASEGT. The CDR3 protein is CASTGNSRDYYEQYV. CDR3 DNA sequence: TGTGCCAGCACTGGGAACAGCAGAGACTACTACGAGCAGTACGTC.

The J gene is TRBJ2-7, the V gene TRBV5-1; either TRBD1 or TRBD2 may supply D (5 bases each). V was clipped by 3 bases and J by 2 bases, with 9 bases between them. CDR3 size: 13 residues. Germline V CDR1 and CDR2: SGHRS, YFSETQ. Here the CDR3 reads CASSWDGAYEQYF. In DNA form, the CDR3 reads TGCGCCAGCAGCTGGGACGGAGCCTACGAGCAGTACTTC.

This sequence joins TRBV6-1 and TRBJ2-2, with D unresolved. V was clipped by 7 bases and J by 3 bases, with 6 bases between them. Germline lookup yields CDR1 MNHNS and CDR2 SASEGT. The length of the CDR3 is 12 residues. The CDR3 loop reads CASIIYTGELFF. Written as DNA, the CDR3 is TGTGCCAGCATCATCTACACCGGGGAGCTGTTTTTT.

The chain recombines TRBV2 with TRBJ2-7; 7 nucleotides align to TRBD2. The ends lost 3 bases at V and 9 bases at J; junction bases unmatched: 8. The length of the CDR3 is 13 residues. CDR1 SNHLY and CDR2 FYNNEI come from the germline V gene. CDR3 sequence reads: CASSEGGRVMQYF. The DNA of the CDR3 is TGTGCCAGCAGTGAGGGGGGGAGGGTTATGCAGTACTTC.

This rearrangement joins TRBV28 to TRBJ2-7; 9 bases are shared with TRBD1. V gave up 5 bases and J gave up 9 bases; unmatched junction bases: 8. From germline, CDR1 is MDHEN and CDR2 SYDVKM. The CDR3 extends over 13 amino acids. The CDR3 region is CASSPPDRGRQYV. The CDR3 DNA reads TGTGCCAGCAGTCCCCCGGACAGGGGAAGGCAGTACGTC.

This clonotype has more than one count but fewer than ten. The chain combines TRBV14 with TRBJ2-6; possible D gene TRBD1, 6 bases. CDR3 size: 17 residues. Trimming took off 4 bases at V and 2 bases at J, with 15 bases between the two ends. Germline V gene lookup returns CDR1 SGHDN and CDR2 FVKESK. The chain's CDR3 is CASSPGAGRPGANVLTF. The CDR3 region has the DNA TGTGCCAGCAGCCCAGGGGCTGGTAGACCTGGGGCCAACGTCCTGACTTTC.

The chain recombines TRBV25-1 with TRBJ2-2, with TRBD2 identical over 8 bases. The CDR3 length is 17 residues. The ends lost 2 bases at V and 6 bases at J; junction bases unmatched: 11. In germline, CDR1 is MGHDK, CDR2 SYGVNS. CDR3 protein: CASSENTGTSRPGELFF. The CDR3 DNA follows: TGTGCCAGCAGTGAAAATACCGGGACTAGTCGTCCCGGGGAGCTGTTTTTT.

This chain links TRBV5-6 with TRBJ1-3; D unresolved. The CDR3 totals 15 residues. Trimming took 4 bases from V and 4 from J, leaving 15 bases between them. Germline lookup yields CDR1 SGHDT and CDR2 YYEEEE. CDR3 in DNA: TGTGCCAGCAGCCCCGATGGTCCCGTAGGAAACACCATATATTTT. It specifies CASSPDGPVGNTIYF.

This clonotype has more than one count but fewer than ten. V and J are TRBV7-9 and TRBJ1-2, with 12 bases aligning to TRBD1. V trimming: 8 bases; J trimming: 8 bases; junction bases outside the gene matches: 12. Germline assignment: CDR1 SEHNR and CDR2 FQNEAQ (reference sequence). The CDR3 covers 15 residues. This CDR3 is CASSPPGQGARGYTF. CDR3 coding DNA: TGTGCCAGCTCCCCCCCGGGACAGGGGGCGAGGGGCTACACCTTC.

This clonotype was counted ten times or more. The rearrangement links TRBV12-3 or TRBV12-4 to TRBJ2-5, with a weak D call TRBD2 (6 bases). Trimming stripped 6 bases from V and 5 bases from J, with 13 bases between. The CDR3 runs to 13 residues. This chain's CDR3 is CASRTLGLETQYF. The DNA of the CDR3 is TGTGCCAGCAGAACCCTGGGACTTGAGACCCAGTACTTC.

This clonotype was seen a handful of times. V is TRBV5-1 and J is TRBJ2-1; D is undetermined. V was shortened by 4 bases and J by 6 bases, with 11 bases between the two germline ends. CDR3 length: 13 amino acids. Germline assignment: CDR1 SGHRS and CDR2 YFSETQ. CDR3 DNA: TGCGCCAGCAGCGGTAACGGCGGCAATGAGCAGTTCTTC. Translation: CASSGNGGNEQFF. The full variable domain, rest sourced from reference TRBV5-1 and TRBJ2-1, is KAGVTQTPRYLIKTRGQQVTLSCSPISGHRSVSWYQQTPGQGLQFLFEYFSETQRNKGNFPGRFSGRQFSNSRSEMNVSTLELGDSALYLCASSGNGGNEQFFGPGTRLTVL.

This chain uses TRBV28 with TRBJ2-5, with 12 bases fitting TRBD1. The CDR3 runs 15 residues. CDR1 and CDR2 from the germline V gene are MDHEN and SYDVKM. Trimming at V came to 4 bases and at J to 5 bases, leaving 5 bases not matched to a gene. CDR3 sequence reads: CASSSGTGGVETQYF. Written as DNA, the CDR3 is TGTGCCAGCAGTTCCGGGACAGGGGGCGTTGAGACCCAGTACTTC.

This clonotype was counted a few times. The chain employs TRBV7-9 and TRBJ2-1; 10 bases map to TRBD2. The CDR3 totals 15 residues. Germline CDR1 reads SEHNR; CDR2 reads FQNEAQ (reference sequence). Germline trimming cut 2 bases from V and 8 bases from J; bases unmatched to any gene: 6. The CDR3 reads CASSLRSSGSDEQFF. DNA for the CDR3: TGTGCCAGCAGCTTACGGTCTAGCGGGAGCGATGAGCAGTTCTTC.

This clonotype was detected only a few times. The chain carries TRBV10-2 and TRBJ2-7; maybe TRBD1 (6 bases). This CDR3 is 14 amino acids long. Germline lookup yields CDR1 WSHSY and CDR2 SAAADI. V lost 2 bases and J 2 bases, leaving 10 bases between the germline ends. The CDR3 here is CASSERDTPYEQYV. The CDR3 bases are TGCGCCAGCAGTGAGCGGGACACTCCCTACGAGCAGTACGTC.

CDR3 DNA sequence: TGTGCCACCAGTTATCCTAGCGAGAGCACAGATACGCAGTATTTT. This gives the protein CATSYPSESTDTQYF. The rearrangement joins TRBV15 to TRBJ2-3; D is possibly TRBD2 (6 bases). Germline CDR1 and CDR2: LNHNV and YYDKDF (reference sequence). This CDR3 region has 15 residues. The ends were cut back, 6 bases at V and 0 bases at J, with 13 bases in the middle.

V usage is TRBV11-2 and J usage is TRBJ2-2; 9 bases are a match to TRBD1. After removal of 5 bases from V and 5 bases from J, the junction contained 6 bases not matched to a gene. The CDR3 length is 15 residues. The germline V gene encodes CDR1 SGHAT and CDR2 FQNNGV. The CDR3 nucleotides read TGTGCCAGCAGCCCGGACAGGGGATGGACCGGGGAGCTGTTTTTT. This gives the protein CASSPDRGWTGELFF.

The chain links TRBV5-6 to TRBJ1-4; weak D call: TRBD1 (6 bases). The CDR3 extends over 14 amino acids. V was trimmed by 4 bases and J by 8 bases, leaving 15 bases between them. Germline V gene sequence: CDR1 SGHDT, CDR2 YYEEEE. The DNA of the CDR3 is TGTGCCAGCAGCATCCGGGACATTCGCGAAAAACTGTTTTTT. Its protein product is CASSIRDIREKLFF.

This clonotype has a handful of counts. CDR3 sequence reads: CASSQDLKGFGGELFF. The CDR3 nucleotides read TGTGCCAGCAGCCAAGATTTGAAGGGTTTCGGCGGGGAGCTGTTTTTT. The J gene is TRBJ2-2, the V gene TRBV3-1; D is ambiguous. Trimming cost V 0 bases and J 7 bases, with 15 bases left between them. The CDR3 extends over 16 amino acids. Looked up from germline, CDR1 is LGHDT and CDR2 is YNNKEL (reference sequence).

There are a few counts of this clonotype. The chain has TRBV29-1 and TRBJ2-1; 9 nucleotides match TRBD2. The germline V gene encodes CDR1 SQVTM and CDR2 ANQGSEA. There are 13 residues in the CDR3. The V gene end was trimmed by 7 bases and the J gene end by 9 bases; junction bases not matched to a gene: 10. CDR3 residues: CSARTSALGEQFF. The CDR3 DNA reads as TGCAGCGCTCGGACTAGCGCACTAGGTGAGCAGTTCTTC.

This clonotype was counted only a few times. The chain carries TRBV20-1 and TRBJ2-7; 10 positions match TRBD2. Germline V gives CDR1 DFQATT, CDR2 SNEGSKA (reference sequence). The V segment lost 6 bases and the J segment 7 bases; nucleotides outside the gene matches: 15. CDR3 size: 15 residues. The CDR3 DNA follows: TGCAGTGCCCCCAGGACTAGCGGAATACTGGGGGAGCAGTACTTC. It encodes CSAPRTSGILGEQYF.